Shown below are 15 T cell receptor beta chains from a single sample sequenced in a study of identical twins. One entry per CDR3 protein results from TCRdb running MiXCR on the 5' RACE reads. The sample has nearly 650,000 distinct CDR3 sequences, about 7.6% seen once; the top ten hold approximately 1.5%. This sample also belongs to another study, concerning yellow fever vaccine responses in identical twins.

Sequencing input: PBMCs. The receptors shown here come from a woman in her late teens or twenties in good health.

As for this clonotype: Being one base from a much bigger clone, this may be a read error. The rearrangement uses TRBV6-5 and TRBJ2-1; a weak D match, TRBD2 (7 bases). Looked up from germline, CDR1 is MNHEY and CDR2 is SVGAGI. This CDR3 is 16 amino acids long. This CDR3 is CASSNSGRGHYNEQFF. Written as DNA, the CDR3 is TGTGCCAGCAGTAACTCTGGGCGGGGGCACTACAATGAGCAGTTCTTC.

The rearrangement links TRBV20-1 to TRBJ2-1, with D possibly TRBD2 on 5 matching bases. There are 14 residues in the CDR3. Germline CDR1 and CDR2: DFQATT and SNEGSKA (reference sequence). CDR3: CSLTNRNKGNEQFF. The CDR3 DNA sequence: TGCAGCCTGACTAATCGGAACAAGGGCAATGAGCAGTTCTTC.

This clonotype was observed a few times. The V gene is TRBV7-7, the J gene TRBJ2-7, with TRBD2 matching over 10 bases. CDR3 size: 17 residues. The junction had 10 bases not matched to a gene; V was cut back by 4 bases and J by 1 base. In germline, CDR1 is SSHAT, CDR2 FNYEAQ (reference sequence). Written as DNA, the CDR3 is TGTGCCAGCAGCTCGGGACTAGCGACCGCCCCGTCCTACGAGCAGTACTTC. It specifies CASSSGLATAPSYEQYF.

This clonotype has a handful of counts. The V and J genes are TRBV2 and TRBJ1-4; 7 bases line up with TRBD1. V trimming: 7 bases; J trimming: 2 bases; junction bases outside the gene matches: 4. Germline loops: CDR1 SNHLY, CDR2 FYNNEI. This CDR3 has 14 residues. DNA for the CDR3: TGTGCCAGCATCCCGGGACAGACTAATGAAAAACTGTTTTTT. Translation gives CASIPGQTNEKLFF.

This clonotype was picked up a small number of times. This chain joins TRBV14 and TRBJ2-6, with 7 bases lining up with TRBD1. The V gene's germline CDR1 is SGHDN and CDR2 FVKESK. V was clipped by 8 bases and J by 1 base; unmatched bases: 2. The CDR3 length is 14 residues. Here the CDR3 reads CASQQGSGANVLTF. In DNA, the CDR3 is TGTGCCAGCCAACAGGGGTCTGGGGCCAACGTCCTGACTTTC.

This clonotype was counted many times. The chain recombines TRBV5-6 with TRBJ2-7, with D possibly being TRBD2 (5 bases). The germline V and J ends were trimmed by 5 bases and 7 bases, with 13 bases remaining between them. Germline values: CDR1 SGHDT, CDR2 YYEEEE. The CDR3 loop spans 12 amino acids. CDR3 DNA sequence: TGTGCCAGCAGGTGGGGAGCAGGAGAGCAGTACGTC. It specifies CASRWGAGEQYV.

This clonotype turned up a few times. V and J are TRBV5-6 and TRBJ2-2; 11 nucleotides match TRBD2. Losses at the gene ends were 2 bases for V and 5 bases for J; bases not matched to a gene: 11. The CDR3 length is 18 residues. The germline CDR1 and CDR2 sequences are SGHDT and YYEEEE. CDR3 loop: CASSLVGLAGGRTGELFF. Written as DNA, the CDR3 is TGTGCCAGCAGCTTAGTCGGATTAGCGGGAGGGCGTACCGGGGAGCTGTTTTTT.

There are a few counts of this clonotype. The V gene is TRBV9, the J gene TRBJ1-1, with D hard to call. The CDR3 totals 10 residues. Trimming removed 3 bases from V and 7 bases from J, with 4 bases in between. Germline lookup yields CDR1 SGDLS and CDR2 YYNGEE. The CDR3 DNA follows: TGTGCCAGCAGCGAACATGAAGCTTTCTTT. It yields the protein CASSEHEAFF.

Only a few counts were recorded for this clonotype. V usage is TRBV7-9 and J usage is TRBJ2-1; TRBD1 aligns across 11 bases. V trimming: 4 bases; J trimming: 6 bases; junction bases outside the gene matches: 5. Germline V gene lookup returns CDR1 SEHNR and CDR2 FQNEAQ (reference sequence). This CDR3 region has 15 residues. The CDR3 DNA reads as TGTGCCAGCAGCTCCCCGGGACAGGGGGGCAATGAGCAGTTCTTC. This translates into CASSSPGQGGNEQFF.

The sample holds many counts of this clonotype. This chain connects TRBV7-9 to TRBJ2-3, with D unresolved. CDR1 is SEHNR and CDR2 is FQNEAQ in the germline V gene (reference sequence). V was trimmed by 3 bases and J by 6 bases, leaving 13 bases between them. The CDR3 runs to 14 residues. CDR3 in amino acids: CASSFAAAADTQYF. The DNA of the CDR3 is TGTGCCAGCAGCTTTGCCGCGGCGGCGGATACGCAGTATTTT.

Only a few counts were recorded for this clonotype. The CDR3 protein is CATSDLASGRGDEQFF. Here the CDR3 DNA reads TGTGCCACCAGTGATTTGGCTAGCGGGAGGGGCGATGAGCAGTTCTTC. The chain couples TRBV24-1 to TRBJ2-1, with 12 nucleotides matching TRBD2. V lost 0 bases, J lost 8 bases, and 4 bases stayed unmatched. Germline V gives CDR1 KGHDR, CDR2 SFDVKD. The CDR3 runs 16 residues.

This clonotype was seen at least ten times. The chain joins TRBV20-1 to TRBJ2-7, with D possibly TRBD1 on 7 matching bases. The V gene's germline CDR1 is DFQATT and CDR2 SNEGSKA (reference sequence). The CDR3 spans 14 residues. V was clipped by 0 bases and J by 7 bases, with 16 bases between them. The CDR3: CSARDAVRGAEQYF. The CDR3, as DNA: TGCAGTGCTAGAGACGCGGTCAGGGGGGCTGAGCAGTACTTC.

The rearrangement uses TRBV28 and TRBJ2-2; tentatively, D is TRBD2 (6 bases). Germline CDR1 is MDHEN and CDR2 is SYDVKM. There are 17 residues in the CDR3. V was shortened by 2 bases and J by 1 base, with 14 bases between the two germline ends. The DNA for the CDR3 is TGTGCCAGCAGTTTAATCCGTCTAGCGAAGAACACCGGGGAGCTGTTTTTT. Translating gives CASSLIRLAKNTGELFF.

In this sample, this clonotype turned up many times. The rearrangement uses TRBV12-3 or TRBV12-4 and TRBJ1-2; TRBD1 might be the D (5 bases). The CDR3 loop spans 15 amino acids. Trimming cost V 5 bases and J 3 bases, with 16 bases left between them. CDR3 in DNA: TGTGCCAGCAGTCTTGGACGAGGGGCGTACTATGGCTACACCTTC. Amino acids: CASSLGRGAYYGYTF.

This clonotype appeared many times. The chain uses TRBV7-2 and TRBJ2-1, with 8 nucleotides matching TRBD2. V shed 5 bases, J shed 6 bases, and the junction held 9 bases outside the gene matches. CDR3 length: 15 residues. In germline, CDR1 is SGHTA, CDR2 FQGNSA. The CDR3, as DNA: TGTGCCAGCAGCCCAAGGGGACTAGGGTCCAATGAGCAGTTCTTC. The encoded protein is CASSPRGLGSNEQFF.